These 26 T cell receptor beta chains originate from one sample sequenced in a study of PD-1 blockade in classical Hodgkin lymphoma. Some clones are missing from TCRdb's copy, which holds only in-frame ones; the method was immunoSEQ multiplex PCR. The sample lists about 30,000 clones; roughly nine tenths were seen once. Time point meaning: newly diagnosed, previously untreated cHL patient sample. Magnetic negative selection was used to purify CD4+ T cells from PBMCs that had been thawed. Sample: CD4+ T cells from blood. Receptors were obtained from a human donor with classical Hodgkin lymphoma.

Only one count was recorded for this clone. The V and J genes are TRBV5-8 and TRBJ2-3, with 13 bases that match TRBD2. Germline loops: CDR1 SGHTS, CDR2 YDEGEE. Losses at the gene ends were 3 bases for V and 3 bases for J; bases not matched to a gene: 4. The length of the CDR3 is 16 residues. CDR3 amino acids: CASSYPGLAGTDTQYF. The CDR3 region has the DNA TGTGCCAGCAGCTACCCGGGACTAGCGGGAACAGATACGCAGTATTTT. Full variable domain (rest looked up from reference TRBV5-8 and TRBJ2-3): EAGVTQSPTHLIKTRGQQATLRCSPISGHTSVYWYQQALGLGLQFLLWYDEGEERNRGNFPPRFSGRQFPNYSSELNVNALELEDSALYLCASSYPGLAGTDTQYFGPGTRLTVL.

The CDR3, as DNA: TGTGCCAGCAGCCTGTATGGCTCTAGGGAAAAACTGTTTTTT. It translates to CASSLYGSREKLFF. This chain connects TRBV5-6 to TRBJ1-4; D uncertain. V was cut by 4 bases and J by 8 bases, with 15 bases left in between. CDR1 is SGHDT, CDR2 YYEEEE, per germline. The CDR3 contains 14 residues.

The rearrangement uses TRBV28 and TRBJ1-4; tentatively, D is TRBD1 (5 bases). Germline V lookup: CDR1 MDHEN, CDR2 SYDVKM. This CDR3 is built from 14 residues. V lost 4 bases and J 3 bases, leaving 9 bases between the germline ends. CDR3 loop: CASSSPGPNEKLFF. The CDR3 nucleotides read TGTGCCAGCAGTTCCCCGGGGCCTAATGAAAAACTGTTTTTT.

The count of this clone is one. The rearrangement joins TRBV6-1 to TRBJ1-5; D is possibly TRBD1 (6 bases). The CDR3 sequence is 15 residues long. Trimming took 7 bases from V and 3 from J, leaving 16 bases between them. The germline gives CDR1 MNHNS, CDR2 SASEGT. The CDR3, as DNA: TGTGCCAGCATCATAAGGGGGGGAGACAATCAGCCCCAGCATTTT. Translated, it gives CASIIRGGDNQPQHF.

The gene calls are TRBV10-3 and TRBJ1-2; D is ambiguous. Trimming took 7 bases from V and 0 from J, leaving 18 bases between them. The CDR3 covers 16 residues. Germline V gives CDR1 ENHRY, CDR2 SYGVKD. CDR3 sequence reads: CAIKARTEASNYGYTF. CDR3 nucleotide sequence: TGTGCCATCAAAGCTAGAACTGAAGCTTCTAACTATGGCTACACCTTC.

The chain is built from TRBV4-1 and TRBJ2-3; tentatively, D is TRBD2 (6 bases). Trimming took 4 bases from V and 10 from J, leaving 21 bases between them. This CDR3 region has 15 residues. CDR1 and CDR2 from the germline V gene are MGHRA and YSYEKL. DNA for the CDR3: TGCGCCAGCAGCCGAGTAACGGGAGAAGCGGCGGCGCAGTATTTT. Its translation is CASSRVTGEAAAQYF.

This sequence joins TRBV7-2 and TRBJ2-1; the match to TRBD2 covers 8 bases. Losses at the gene ends were 2 bases for V and 0 bases for J; bases not matched to a gene: 3. Germline V gene lookup returns CDR1 SGHTA and CDR2 FQGNSA. This CDR3 is built from 16 residues. The CDR3 nucleotides are TGTGCCAGCAGCTTAACGGGAGGGCTCTCCTACAATGAGCAGTTCTTC. Translated, it gives CASSLTGGLSYNEQFF.

V usage is TRBV5-1 and J usage is TRBJ2-3; tentatively, D is TRBD2 (5 bases). Trimming removed 4 bases from V and 1 base from J, with 10 bases in between. CDR1 SGHRS and CDR2 YFSETQ come from the germline V gene. The CDR3 sequence is 14 residues long. DNA of the CDR3: TGCGCCAGCAGCCCCATCGGGGGCACAGATACGCAGTATTTT. Translated, it gives CASSPIGGTDTQYF.

The chain combines TRBV5-5 with TRBJ2-7; D gene ambiguous. This CDR3 contains 13 residues. The V end lost 4 bases, the J end lost 2 bases, and 10 bases lay between the germline ends. Germline V gene lookup returns CDR1 SGHKS and CDR2 YYEKEE (reference sequence). The DNA for the CDR3 is TGTGCCAGCAGCCAAATTCTAACCTACGAGCAGTACTTC. This codes for CASSQILTYEQYF.

CDR3 in amino acids: CASRTSTTGLNEKLFF. The CDR3, as DNA: TGTGCCAGCAGAACCTCTACGACGGGTCTTAATGAAAAACTGTTTTTT. The genes are TRBV6-6 and TRBJ1-4; no reliable D call. Germline-derived CDR1 and CDR2 are MNHNY and SVGAGI (reference sequence). CDR3 size: 16 residues. V was shortened by 6 bases and J by 4 bases, with 18 bases between the two germline ends.

Comment on this clone: One end of the junction varies from germline; a read error may be responsible. The chain couples TRBV30 to TRBJ2-3; 12 bases agree with TRBD2. The CDR3 length is 15 residues. Germline CDR1 reads GTSNPN; CDR2 reads SVGIG (reference sequence). As DNA, the CDR3 is TGTGCCTGGGGCCTGACTAGCGGGAGCATAGATACGCAGTATTTT. Protein product: CAWGLTSGSIDTQYF.

The chain's CDR3 is CASSLATGFAGELFF. CDR3 coding DNA: TGTGCCAGCAGTCTTGCCACAGGTTTCGCCGGGGAGCTGTTTTTT. The rearrangement uses TRBV28 and TRBJ2-2, with D possibly being TRBD1 (5 bases). The CDR3 runs to 15 residues. Germline-derived CDR1 and CDR2 are MDHEN and SYDVKM. Trimming left V 5 bases short and J 6 bases short, with 16 bases between. Combining the CDR3 with reference TRBV28 and TRBJ2-2 gives the whole variable domain DVKVTQSSRYLVKRTGEKVFLECVQDMDHENMFWYRQDPGLGLRLIYFSYDVKMKEKGDIPEGYSVSREKKERFSLILESASTNQTSMYLCASSLATGFAGELFFGEGSRLTVL.

The rearrangement links TRBV5-1 to TRBJ2-2; no firm D call. The CDR3 length is 15 residues. V was shortened by 0 bases and J by 0 bases, with 6 bases between the two germline ends. Per the germline V gene, CDR1 is SGHRS and CDR2 is YFSETQ. CDR3 amino acids: CASSLDESNTGELFF. The CDR3 region has the DNA TGCGCCAGCAGCTTGGACGAGTCGAACACCGGGGAGCTGTTTTTT.

The chain joins TRBV5-1 to TRBJ2-7; 7 bases match TRBD2. The germline V gene has CDR1 SGHRS and CDR2 YFSETQ. The CDR3 contains 13 residues. V gave up 2 bases and J gave up 5 bases; unmatched junction bases: 4. The CDR3 here is CASSLRGRDEQYF. The CDR3, as DNA: TGCGCCAGCAGCTTACGAGGGAGGGACGAGCAGTACTTC.

This chain links TRBV14 with TRBJ2-3, with D possibly being TRBD1 (6 bases). Trimming pared 3 bases from V and 2 bases from J, leaving 18 bases between. CDR3 length: 17 residues. CDR1 and CDR2 from the germline V gene are SGHDN and FVKESK. The CDR3 DNA is TGTGCCAGCAGCCATTGGTTAAACCGGGACAACACAGATACGCAGTATTTT. It codes for CASSHWLNRDNTDTQYF.

CDR3 nucleotide sequence: TGTGCCAGCAGCCCCAGATTCCCGAACACTGAAGCTTTCTTT. Translation gives CASSPRFPNTEAFF. The rearrangement links TRBV11-3 to TRBJ1-1; D call uncertain. V lost 5 bases, J lost 1 base, and 11 bases lay in between. Germline values: CDR1 SGHNT, CDR2 YENEEA. The CDR3 covers 14 residues. The whole variable domain, filled in from reference TRBV11-3 and TRBJ1-1, reads EAGVVQSPRYKIIEKKQPVAFWCNPISGHNTLYWYLQNLGQGPELLIRYENEEAVDDSQLPKDRFSAERLKGVDSTLKIQPAELGDSAVYLCASSPRFPNTEAFFGQGTRLTVV.

This clone was recorded only once. The chain uses TRBV28 and TRBJ1-2, with TRBD1 identical over 8 bases. Per germline, CDR1 MDHEN and CDR2 SYDVKM. The junction had 6 bases not matched to a gene; V was cut back by 7 bases and J by 8 bases. The CDR3 is 12 amino acids. The CDR3: CASTLQGDGYTF. CDR3 DNA sequence: TGTGCCAGCACTCTACAGGGGGACGGCTACACCTTC.

The DNA of the CDR3 is TGCGCCAGCAGCCTGTCTCGAGGGGACGGTAATGAAAAACTGTTTTTT. This encodes CASSLSRGDGNEKLFF. The chain links TRBV5-1 to TRBJ1-4; a weak D match, TRBD1 (5 bases). The V gene lost 4 bases and the J gene lost 4 bases, with 17 bases spanning the gap. In germline, CDR1 is SGHRS, CDR2 YFSETQ. CDR3 length equals 16 residues.

This clone was seen once. The J gene is TRBJ2-2, the V gene TRBV6-5; weak D call: TRBD2 (6 bases). V was trimmed by 7 bases and J by 7 bases, leaving 13 bases between them. Per germline, CDR1 MNHEY and CDR2 SVGAGI. CDR3 length equals 13 residues. CDR3 amino acids: CASTPGRGGELFF. The CDR3 DNA reads TGTGCCAGCACCCCCGGGAGAGGCGGGGAGCTGTTTTTT.

This chain connects TRBV15 to TRBJ2-7; 12 bases are shared with TRBD1. The CDR3 contains 16 residues. With 3 bases clipped from V and 2 bases from J, the junction kept 5 bases outside the gene matches. In germline, CDR1 is LNHNV, CDR2 YYDKDF (reference sequence). CDR3 protein: CATSSSGTGGPYEQYV. DNA of the CDR3: TGTGCCACCAGCAGTTCAGGGACAGGGGGCCCCTACGAGCAGTACGTC.

This rearrangement joins TRBV11-2 to TRBJ1-5, with 7 bases identical to TRBD1. Germline V lookup: CDR1 SGHAT, CDR2 FQNNGV. J lost 0 bases, V lost 1 base, and 6 bases had no gene match. The CDR3 is made up of 17 amino acids. The CDR3 protein is CASSLGGDSLSNQPQHF. For the CDR3, the DNA is TGTGCCAGCAGCTTAGGTGGGGACAGCCTTAGCAATCAGCCCCAGCATTTT.

The chain has TRBV5-1 and TRBJ2-7; TRBD1 might be the D (5 bases). The CDR3 runs to 13 residues. V gave up 5 bases and J gave up 5 bases, with 14 bases separating them. CDR1 and CDR2 from the germline V gene are SGHRS and YFSETQ. The CDR3 DNA sequence: TGCGCCAGCAGGTGGACACAAAGCCACGAGCAGTACTTC. It specifies CASRWTQSHEQYF.

The chain links TRBV19 to TRBJ1-1; 10 positions agree with TRBD1. In germline, CDR1 is LNHDA, CDR2 SQIVND (reference sequence). The CDR3 runs 14 residues. J was trimmed by 3 bases and V by 6 bases; bases with no gene match: 4. The CDR3 DNA sequence: TGTGCCAGTAGAAAGGGACAGGGGTACACTGAAGCTTTCTTT. Protein: CASRKGQGYTEAFF.

The rearrangement joins TRBV11-3 to TRBJ2-3; D may be TRBD2 (6 bases). Germline CDR1 SGHNT, CDR2 YENEEA. The germline V and J ends were trimmed by 8 bases and 2 bases, with 17 bases remaining between them. The CDR3 has 15 residues. CDR3 in amino acids: CASREAGIPTDTQYF. CDR3 in DNA: TGTGCCAGCCGAGAGGCGGGGATACCCACAGATACGCAGTATTTT.

This clone came up once. V and J are TRBV18 and TRBJ1-1; TRBD1 aligns across 7 bases. The CDR3 has 14 amino acids. The V and J ends lost 8 bases and 1 base, in that order; junction bases with no gene match: 7. Germline lookup yields CDR1 KGHSH and CDR2 LQKENI. The CDR3, as DNA: TGTGCCAGCGTCCCTGGGACAGCGAACACTGAAGCTTTCTTT. Protein: CASVPGTANTEAFF.

This chain uses TRBV18 with TRBJ2-7, with 8 bases lining up with TRBD1. Germline lookup yields CDR1 KGHSH and CDR2 LQKENI. The CDR3 loop spans 16 amino acids. V lost 3 bases, J lost 7 bases, and 14 bases stayed unmatched. CDR3 in DNA: TGTGCCAGCTCACCGGGGACAGGATCCCTCTCTCATGAGCAGTACTTC. Translated: CASSPGTGSLSHEQYF. Drawing the rest from reference TRBV18 and TRBJ2-7, the complete variable domain is NAGVMQNPRHLVRRRGQEARLRCSPMKGHSHVYWYRQLPEEGLKFMVYLQKENIIDESGMPKERFSAEFPKEGPSILRIQQVVRGDSAAYFCASSPGTGSLSHEQYFGPGTRLTVT.